This TCR beta chain originates from a study of T cells in Graves' hyperthyroidism and ophthalmopathy. This clonotype was seen many times. Regions amplified from RNA transcripts were the TCR beta CDR3 regions. When the TCR CDR3 underwent first-round RT-PCR, the HTBI primer set was used. From the multiplex PCR reads, TCRdb called clonotypes with MiXCR, one entry per CDR3 protein. The sample lists roughly 520,000 distinct CDR3 sequences, roughly 24% seen once, with 11% in the top ten. V lost 2 bases to trimming and J lost 8 bases; unmatched junction nucleotides: 0. Germline-derived CDR1 and CDR2 are MNHEY and SVGAGI. The CDR3 extends over 12 amino acids. Each person with ophthalmopathy scored at least 3 on the Clinical Activity Score, reached NOSPECS grade 4 or higher, and had been ill under 3 months.

This clonotype was sampled from a woman in her 30s with Graves' ophthalmopathy. This chain connects TRBV6-5 to TRBJ1-2; TRBD1 aligns across 9 bases. The sample was blood. The CDR3 spells CASSYGQGGYTF. The CDR3 DNA is TGTGCCAGCAGTTACGGACAGGGGGGCTACACCTTC.